This T cell receptor beta chain was documented in a study of blood T cell repertoires in COVID-19. Measured with immunoSEQ multiplex PCR; TCRdb has only the in-frame clones, and not every one. Here the sample spans hundreds of thousands of clones, around 87% being singletons. The V end was cut by 2 bases, the J end by 8 bases, with 13 bases between. Germline V CDR1 and CDR2: SGHTA, FQGNSA. CDR3 length: 14 residues. The TCR originated in a woman in her fifties or sixties who had recovered from COVID-19. Sequenced sample: peripheral blood. The V call is TRBV7-2, the J call TRBJ2-1, with D possibly matching TRBD2 (6 bases). The CDR3 DNA is TGTGCCAGCAGCTTACGGGGGACGGGCGATGAGCAGTTCTTC. Its translation: CASSLRGTGDEQFF. Supplemented by reference TRBV7-2 and TRBJ2-1, the full variable domain reads GAGVSQSPSNKVTEKGKDVELRCDPISGHTALYWYRQSLGQGLEFLIYFQGNSAPDKSGLPSDRFSAERTGGSVSTLTIQRTQQEDSAVYLCASSLRGTGDEQFFGPGTRLTVL.